Sequencing of this T cell receptor (beta chain) was carried out in a study of vaccination and CD4 T cells after COVID-19. Study summary: The study enrolled six male and four female convalescents, two of whom were Hispanic. The authors exposed cells to overlapping spike peptides derived from SARS-CoV-2, HCoV-NL63, HCoV-OC43 and HCoV-229E.

The Oncomine TCR Beta short-read assay sequenced DNA from cultured CD4+ T cells. Using its own MiXCR run on the PCR reads, TCRdb lists one record per CDR3 protein. Of thousands of distinct CDR3 sequences in the sample, around 79% were seen once. A note on this clonotype: The antigen is not known.

Study results and limitations: Rising from around 19 to 38, the median of SARS-CoV-2-reactive clonotypes did not change significantly.

This sample's treatment: roughly 11-day PBMC culture with coronavirus spike peptide pools or control peptides (ViraFEST assay). ViraFEST stimulated the growth of antigen-specific T cells using peptide pools and subsequently profiled their TCRs by sequencing. The sequence was obtained from a human donor who had recovered from COVID-19. The sample comprised CD4+ T cells from blood, cultured in vitro.

The CDR3 reads CSARRRGGRETQYF. DNA for the CDR3: TGCAGTGCTAGACGTCGGGGGGGCCGAGAGACCCAGTACTTC. The J gene is TRBJ2-5, the V gene TRBV20-1; 8 bases map to TRBD2. The CDR3 extends over 14 amino acids. Germline CDR1 DFQATT, CDR2 SNEGSKA (reference sequence). V gave up 2 bases and J gave up 4 bases; unmatched junction bases: 6.